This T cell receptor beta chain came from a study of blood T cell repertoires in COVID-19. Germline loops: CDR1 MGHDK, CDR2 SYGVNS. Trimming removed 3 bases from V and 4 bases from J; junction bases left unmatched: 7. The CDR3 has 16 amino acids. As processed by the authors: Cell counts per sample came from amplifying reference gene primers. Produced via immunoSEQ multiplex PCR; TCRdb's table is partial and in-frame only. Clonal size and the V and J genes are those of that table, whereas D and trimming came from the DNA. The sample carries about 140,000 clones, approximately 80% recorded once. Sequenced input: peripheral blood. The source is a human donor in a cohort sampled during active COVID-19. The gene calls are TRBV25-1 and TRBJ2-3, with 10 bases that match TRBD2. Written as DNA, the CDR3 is TGTGCCAGCAGTGAGAGTGGCCTAGCGGGGGCAGATACGCAGTATTTT. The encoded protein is CASSESGLAGADTQYF. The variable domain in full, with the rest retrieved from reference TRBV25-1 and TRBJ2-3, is EADIYQTPRYLVIGTGKKITLECSQTMGHDKMYWYQQDPGMELHLIHYSYGVNSTEKGDLSSESTVSRIRTEHFPLTLESARPSHTSQYLCASSESGLAGADTQYFGPGTRLTVL.